Listed here are 10 T cell receptor beta chains from one sample, sequenced in a study of blood T cell repertoires in COVID-19. Clones were read by immunoSEQ multiplex PCR, and TCRdb kept only the in-frame ones, dropping some. The profile shows 210,000 or so clones, approximately 80% of them singletons. The specimen was peripheral blood. The receptors come from a middle-aged man who had recovered from COVID-19.

This clone was observed a single time. This rearrangement joins TRBV24-1 to TRBJ2-1, with D perhaps TRBD1 (7 bases). Germline V lookup: CDR1 KGHDR, CDR2 SFDVKD. Between the trimmed V and J ends, which lost 3 bases and 5 bases, there was a span of 13 bases. The CDR3 is 15 residues long. The CDR3 sequence: CATSDGQGGHNEQFF. CDR3 in DNA: TGTGCCACCAGTGATGGTCAGGGGGGCCACAATGAGCAGTTCTTC.

The chain employs TRBV13 and TRBJ2-3; 8 bases map to TRBD2. After removal of 8 bases from V and 0 bases from J, the junction contained 10 bases not matched to a gene. This CDR3 contains 16 residues. CDR1 is PRHDT, CDR2 FYEKMQ, per germline (reference sequence). The CDR3 protein is CASGTSRRRSTDTQYF. The CDR3 DNA is TGTGCCAGCGGGACTAGTCGGAGGAGAAGCACAGATACGCAGTATTTT. Based on the CDR3 plus reference TRBV13 and TRBJ2-3, the full variable domain is AAGVIQSPRHLIKEKRETATLKCYPIPRHDTVYWYQQGPGQDPQFLISFYEKMQSDKGSIPDRFSAQQFSDYHSELNMSSLELGDSALYFCASGTSRRRSTDTQYFGPGTRLTVL.

This chain uses TRBV7-2 with TRBJ2-1, with TRBD2 as a possible D gene (6 bases). Trimming took off 1 base at V and 9 bases at J, with 10 bases between the two ends. The CDR3 sequence is 13 residues long. Germline V lookup: CDR1 SGHTA, CDR2 FQGNSA. In nucleotides, the CDR3 is TGTGCCAGCAGCTTAGGTTTGGGGGGTGAGCAGTTCTTC. It encodes CASSLGLGGEQFF.

This clone appeared a single time. The V gene is TRBV5-1, the J gene TRBJ2-2; 7 bases are shared with TRBD2. CDR1 SGHRS and CDR2 YFSETQ come from the germline V gene. The CDR3 has 17 residues. After removal of 0 bases from V and 2 bases from J, the junction contained 7 bases not matched to a gene. In DNA, the CDR3 is TGCGCCAGCAGCTTGGAGGCGGGAGCCCTCAACACCGGGGAGCTGTTTTTT. It is translated as CASSLEAGALNTGELFF. The full variable domain, rest sourced from reference TRBV5-1 and TRBJ2-2, is KAGVTQTPRYLIKTRGQQVTLSCSPISGHRSVSWYQQTPGQGLQFLFEYFSETQRNKGNFPGRFSGRQFSNSRSEMNVSTLELGDSALYLCASSLEAGALNTGELFFGEGSRLTVL.

This chain uses TRBV25-1 with TRBJ1-5, with unresolved D. Germline loops: CDR1 MGHDK, CDR2 SYGVNS. The CDR3 length is 14 residues. V was pared by 5 bases and J by 5 bases, with 13 bases between. The CDR3 spells CASSPSAVYQPQHF. In DNA form, the CDR3 reads TGTGCCAGCAGTCCGAGCGCGGTATATCAGCCCCAGCATTTT.

This chain links TRBV24-1 with TRBJ2-7; D uncertain. The CDR3 contains 13 residues. Germline CDR1 reads KGHDR; CDR2 reads SFDVKD. Trimming stripped 0 bases from V and 6 bases from J, with 8 bases between. The CDR3 DNA is TGTGCCACCAGTGATTTGAATGTCGGCGAGCAGTACTTC. Protein sequence: CATSDLNVGEQYF.

This clone showed up just once. V usage is TRBV7-3 and J usage is TRBJ2-1; D is perhaps TRBD2 (6 bases). Germline lookup yields CDR1 SGHTA and CDR2 FQGTGA. V gave up 1 base and J gave up 0 bases, with 13 bases separating them. The CDR3 runs to 17 residues. The CDR3 reads CASSLKGAGRSYNEQFF. The CDR3 nucleotides read TGTGCCAGCAGCTTAAAAGGAGCGGGCCGCTCCTACAATGAGCAGTTCTTC.

The chain carries TRBV11-2 and TRBJ2-7; D possibly corresponds to TRBD1 (5 bases). Deletions cut 1 base from V and 5 bases from J, with 21 bases between. The germline gives CDR1 SGHAT, CDR2 FQNNGV. The CDR3 is 17 amino acids. Here the CDR3 reads CASSLGLQDTRLHEQYF. Here the CDR3 DNA reads TGTGCCAGCAGCTTAGGGCTTCAGGACACAAGGCTGCACGAGCAGTACTTC. The full variable domain, with the rest looked up from reference TRBV11-2 and TRBJ2-7, is EAGVAQSPRYKIIEKRQSVAFWCNPISGHATLYWYQQILGQGPKLLIQFQNNGVVDDSQLPKDRFSAERLKGVDSTLKIQPAKLEDSAVYLCASSLGLQDTRLHEQYFGPGTRLTVT.

To note about this clone: At one end the junction does not follow the germline gene, possibly because of a read error. V usage is TRBV27 and J usage is TRBJ2-7, with 8 bases aligning to TRBD1. This CDR3 has 14 amino acids. Germline V gene lookup returns CDR1 MNHEY and CDR2 SMNVEV (reference sequence). The CDR3 loop is CASSPMPSMGQDNF. CDR3 bases: TGTGCCAGCAGCCCTATGCCCTCGATGGGACAGGACAACTTC.

V usage is TRBV5-1 and J usage is TRBJ1-1; no reliable D call. V was trimmed by 2 bases and J by 2 bases, leaving 16 bases between them. CDR3 size: 16 residues. Germline V gene data show CDR1 as SGHRS and CDR2 as YFSETQ. CDR3 region: CASSFLNPRQNTEAFF. The CDR3 DNA sequence: TGCGCCAGCAGCTTCCTAAACCCGAGGCAAAACACTGAAGCTTTCTTT.